This TCR beta chain came from a study of T cell responses to AZD1222 COVID-19 vaccine. Findings and caveats of the study: Seropositive status at baseline applied to only five or six AZD1222 recipients. Scientists sampled the repertoires only once the peak T cell response had passed.

This table comes from immunoSEQ multiplex PCR, and its TCRdb copy is limited to in-frame clones, with some not included. The table has fewer than 200,000 clones, around 88% seen once. Turning to this clone: Its antigen is still unknown.

Samples with a second dose at about 4 or about 12 weeks were pooled together. Sequencing was performed on peripheral blood, taken 28 days after the second AZD1222 dose. This TCR came from an adult who received the AZD1222 COVID-19 vaccine.

The CDR3 DNA is TGTGCCCAGAGAAACAGGGAGGGATCACCCCTCCACTTT. Amino acids: CAQRNREGSPLHF. The rearrangement links TRBV19 to TRBJ1-6; TRBD1 is a possible D gene (6 bases). The CDR3 has 13 amino acids. CDR1 and CDR2 from the germline V gene are LNHDA and SQIVND (reference sequence). Trimming pared 11 bases from V and 10 bases from J, leaving 18 bases between. Variable domain in full (rest from reference TRBV19 and TRBJ1-6): DGGITQSPKYLFRKEGQNVTLSCEQNLNHDAMYWYRQDPGQGLRLIYYSQIVNDFQKGDIAEGYSVSREKKESFPLTVTSAQKNPTAFYLCAQRNREGSPLHFGNGTRLTVT.